This record concerns one T cell receptor (beta chain) sequence. cDNA was produced in eight separate reactions per sample. Molecular identifiers with 6-nucleotide sample barcodes were added during cDNA synthesis via template switching. Reanalyzing the 5' RACE reads, TCRdb keeps one entry per CDR3 protein, without DNA. The sample has roughly 160,000 distinct CDR3 sequences. The sample comes from a study of monozygotic twins with inflammatory bowel disease. Blood was drawn once per donor, and each sample measured under 3 ml. The CDR3 totals 15 residues. Germline assignment: CDR1 SEHNR and CDR2 FQNEAQ (reference sequence).

The rearrangement uses TRBV7-9 and TRBJ2-7. Sequencing was done on a sample of blood. The sequence was obtained from a human donor with ulcerative colitis or Crohn's disease, or a healthy co-twin of an affected twin (not recorded which). The CDR3 protein is CASTLGRGGFYEQYF.